The clone carrying this TCR beta chain was detected only a few times. Its antigen is not identified. The CDR3 loop spans 13 amino acids. The V gene end was trimmed by 4 bases and the J gene end by 6 bases; junction bases not matched to a gene: 5. Germline V gene data show CDR1 as SGHTA and CDR2 as FQGNSA. Here immunoSEQ multiplex PCR was the method, and the copy in TCRdb shows in-frame clones only, minus some. The data show 86,000 or so clones, 89% seen once. This record comes from a study of T cell responses to AZD1222 COVID-19 vaccine. Whole-study context: Some second doses came at about 4 weeks and others at about 12 weeks; these were pooled.

Study results and caveats: Baseline seropositivity characterized only a handful of AZD1222 recipients. Females outnumbered males among donors, who were mostly white British; clonal diversity was possibly underestimated.

The V and J genes are TRBV7-2 and TRBJ1-1; 7 positions agree with TRBD1. The sequence was obtained from an adult in good health. The sequenced sample was peripheral blood, obtained on day 0 of AZD1222 vaccination. CDR3 residues: CASSSGTVSEAFF. CDR3 nucleotide sequence: TGTGCCAGCAGCTCCGGGACAGTCTCTGAAGCTTTCTTT.